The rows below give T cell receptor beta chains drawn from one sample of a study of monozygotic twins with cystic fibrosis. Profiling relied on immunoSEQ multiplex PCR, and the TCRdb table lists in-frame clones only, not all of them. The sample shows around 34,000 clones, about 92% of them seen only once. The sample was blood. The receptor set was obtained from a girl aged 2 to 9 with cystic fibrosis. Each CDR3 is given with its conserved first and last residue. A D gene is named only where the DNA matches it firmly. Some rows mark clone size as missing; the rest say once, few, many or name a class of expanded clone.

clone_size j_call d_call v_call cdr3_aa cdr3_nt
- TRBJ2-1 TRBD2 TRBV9 CASSLSGGLAGASSYNEQFF TGTGCCAGCAGCTTATCAGGAGGACTAGCGGGGGCTAGCTCCTACAATGAGCAGTTCTTC
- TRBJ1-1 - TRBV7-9 CASSYTDPGTEAFF TGTGCCAGCAGCTATACAGATCCTGGGACTGAAGCTTTCTTT
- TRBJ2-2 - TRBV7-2 CASSLTGRADTGELFF TGTGCCAGCAGCTTAACTGGCAGGGCGGACACCGGGGAGCTGTTTTTT
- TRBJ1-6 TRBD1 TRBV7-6 CASSLQGAQYNSPLHF TGTGCCAGCAGCTTACAGGGGGCCCAATATAATTCACCCCTCCACTTT
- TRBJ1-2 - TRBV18 CASSQTDNYGYTF TGTGCCAGCTCACAAACAGACAACTATGGCTACACCTTC
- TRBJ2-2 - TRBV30 CAWSIFNGELFF TGTGCCTGGAGTATTTTTAACGGGGAGCTGTTTTTT
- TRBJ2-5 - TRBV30 CAWALGAGRETQYF TGTGCCTGGGCTCTGGGGGCAGGGCGAGAGACCCAGTACTTC
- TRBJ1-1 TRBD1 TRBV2 CATGQGNTEAFF TGTGCCACGGGACAGGGGAACACTGAAGCTTTCTTT
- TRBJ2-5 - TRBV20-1 CSANVRETQYF TGCAGTGCCAACGTACGAGAGACCCAGTACTTC
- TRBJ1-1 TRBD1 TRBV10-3 CAISPDRGLLTEAFF TGTGCCATCAGCCCGGACAGGGGGCTATTGACTGAAGCTTTCTTT
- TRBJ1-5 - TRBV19 CASSIYASGGNQPQHF TGTGCCAGTAGTATATACGCCTCGGGGGGCAATCAGCCCCAGCATTTT
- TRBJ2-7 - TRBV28 CASSTPGRGAVYEQYF TGTGCCAGCAGTACCCCAGGGAGGGGGGCAGTTTACGAGCAGTACTTC
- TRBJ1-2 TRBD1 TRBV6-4 CASSVGDRVVSGYTF TGTGCCAGCAGTGTCGGAGACAGGGTGGTGTCTGGCTACACCTTC
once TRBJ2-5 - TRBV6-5 CASSSFPQETQYF TGTGCCAGCAGTTCCTTCCCGCAAGAGACCCAGTACTTC
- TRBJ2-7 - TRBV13 CASSLRLETYEQYF TGTGCCAGCAGCCTACGACTCGAAACCTACGAGCAGTACTTC
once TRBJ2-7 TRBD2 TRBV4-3 CASSQDFASGYYEQYF TGCGCCAGCAGCCAAGATTTTGCTAGCGGGTACTACGAGCAGTACTTC
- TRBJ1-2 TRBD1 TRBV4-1 CASSRGQGANYGYTF TGCGCCAGCAGCCGTGGACAGGGGGCTAACTATGGCTACACCTTC
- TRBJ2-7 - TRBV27 CATHRDGSYEQYF TGTGCCACACATCGAGACGGATCCTACGAGCAGTACTTC
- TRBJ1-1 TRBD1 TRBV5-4 CASSQDRKREAFF TGTGCCAGCAGCCAGGACAGGAAACGTGAAGCTTTCTTT
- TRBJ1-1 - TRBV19 CASSNRSSGHTEAFF TGTGCCAGTAGCAATCGTAGCTCGGGGCACACTGAAGCTTTCTTT
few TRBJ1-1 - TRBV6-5 CASSYSQTNTEAFF TGTGCCAGCAGTTACTCGCAGACGAACACTGAAGCTTTCTTT
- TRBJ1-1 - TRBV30 CAWGRILNTEAFF TGTGCCTGGGGCCGTATCCTGAACACTGAAGCTTTCTTT
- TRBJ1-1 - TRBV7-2 CASSLGWQNTEAFF TGTGCCAGCAGCTTGGGTTGGCAGAACACTGAAGCTTTCTTT
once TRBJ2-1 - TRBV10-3 CAIREGNEQFF TGTGCCATCAGGGAGGGCAATGAGCAGTTCTTC
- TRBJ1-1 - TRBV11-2 CASRPLGPEAFF TGTGCCAGCAGACCCCTGGGACCTGAAGCTTTCTTT
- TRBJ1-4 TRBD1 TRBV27 CATGELGQSNEKLFF TGTGCCACCGGGGAGTTGGGACAGTCTAATGAAAAACTGTTTTTT
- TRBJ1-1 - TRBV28 CASLTNRDVNTEAFF TGTGCCAGCCTTACCAACAGGGATGTGAACACTGAAGCTTTCTTT
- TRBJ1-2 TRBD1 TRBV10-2 CASSPVRDRGLYGYTF TGCGCCAGCAGTCCAGTCCGGGACAGGGGGCTCTATGGCTACACCTTC
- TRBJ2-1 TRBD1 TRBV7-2 CASSPWDRGFDEQFF TGTGCCAGCAGCCCTTGGGACAGGGGTTTCGATGAGCAGTTCTTC
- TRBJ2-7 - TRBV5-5 CASSPRDWGTYEQYF TGTGCCAGCAGCCCCAGGGATTGGGGGACCTACGAGCAGTACTTC
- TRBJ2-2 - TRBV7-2 CASSLARYTGELFF TGTGCCAGCAGCTTAGCCAGGTACACCGGGGAGCTGTTTTTT
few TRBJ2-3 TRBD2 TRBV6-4 CASSRLAGGEDTQYF TGTGCCAGCTCAAGACTAGCGGGAGGGGAAGATACGCAGTATTTT
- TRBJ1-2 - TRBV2 CASSEAGPYGYTF TGTGCCAGCAGTGAAGCAGGTCCGTATGGCTACACCTTC
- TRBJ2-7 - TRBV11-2 CASSLDTGSSYEQYF TGTGCCAGCAGCTTAGACACAGGTAGCTCCTACGAGCAGTACTTC
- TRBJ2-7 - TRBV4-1 CASSQGEGSYEQYF TGCGCCAGCAGCCAAGGCGAGGGCTCCTACGAGCAGTACTTC
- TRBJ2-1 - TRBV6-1 CASSERGGASTIYNEQFF TGTGCCAGCAGTGAAAGGGGGGGGGCTAGCACAATCTACAATGAGCAGTTCTTC
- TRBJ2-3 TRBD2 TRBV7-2 CASSFTGGARTDTQYF TGTGCCAGCAGCTTCACCGGGGGGGCACGCACAGATACGCAGTATTTT
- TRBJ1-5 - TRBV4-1 CASSHEGGYSNQPQHF TGCGCCAGCAGCCACGAGGGGGGGTATAGCAATCAGCCCCAGCATTTT
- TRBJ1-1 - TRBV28 CASSLWARRLVPEAFF TGTGCCAGCAGTTTATGGGCGAGACGTCTGGTCCCAGAAGCTTTCTTT
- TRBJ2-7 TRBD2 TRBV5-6 CASSSGLAGYLSYEQYF TGTGCCAGCAGCTCTGGACTAGCGGGCTACCTCTCCTACGAGCAGTACTTC
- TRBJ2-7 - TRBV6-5 CASSKSPDRSAYF TGTGCCAGCAGTAAATCACCAGACAGGTCTGCGTACTTC
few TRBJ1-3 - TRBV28 CASSPRTAGNTIYF TGTGCCAGCAGTCCCCGGACAGCGGGAAACACCATATATTTT
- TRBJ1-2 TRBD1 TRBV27 CASSAIGTGGYGYTF TGTGCCAGCAGTGCGATCGGGACAGGGGGCTATGGCTACACCTTC
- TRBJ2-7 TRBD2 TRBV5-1 CASSLGLAGGLLRYEQYF TGCGCCAGCAGCTTGGGACTAGCGGGAGGCTTATTGAGGTACGAGCAGTACTTC
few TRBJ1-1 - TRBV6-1 CASSVGETEAFF TGTGCCAGCAGTGTAGGGGAAACCGAAGCTTTCTTT
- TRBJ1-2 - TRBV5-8 CASSGGRMRYGYTF TGTGCCAGCTCCGGAGGTCGAATGCGGTATGGCTACACCTTC
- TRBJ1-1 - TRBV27 CASREEWSVSEAFF TGTGCCAGCAGGGAGGAGTGGTCGGTTAGTGAAGCTTTCTTT
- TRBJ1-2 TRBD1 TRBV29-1 CSVFTWGQGAPYYGYTF TGCAGCGTCTTTACCTGGGGACAGGGGGCTCCCTACTATGGCTACACCTTC
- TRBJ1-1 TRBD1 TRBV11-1 CASSTGGTEAFF TGTGCCAGCAGCACAGGGGGCACTGAAGCTTTCTTT
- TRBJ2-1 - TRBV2 CASSENSPYNEQFF TGTGCCAGCAGTGAAAACTCCCCCTACAATGAGCAGTTCTTC
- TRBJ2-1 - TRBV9 CASSVGGAASSYNEQFF TGTGCCAGCAGCGTAGGAGGAGCGGCGAGCTCCTACAATGAGCAGTTCTTC
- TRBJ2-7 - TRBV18 CASSPKAGYEQYF TGTGCCAGCTCACCAAAGGCGGGATACGAGCAGTACTTC
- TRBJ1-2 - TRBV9 CASSEQNKAAEGYTF TGTGCCAGCAGCGAGCAAAATAAGGCCGCTGAAGGCTACACCTTC